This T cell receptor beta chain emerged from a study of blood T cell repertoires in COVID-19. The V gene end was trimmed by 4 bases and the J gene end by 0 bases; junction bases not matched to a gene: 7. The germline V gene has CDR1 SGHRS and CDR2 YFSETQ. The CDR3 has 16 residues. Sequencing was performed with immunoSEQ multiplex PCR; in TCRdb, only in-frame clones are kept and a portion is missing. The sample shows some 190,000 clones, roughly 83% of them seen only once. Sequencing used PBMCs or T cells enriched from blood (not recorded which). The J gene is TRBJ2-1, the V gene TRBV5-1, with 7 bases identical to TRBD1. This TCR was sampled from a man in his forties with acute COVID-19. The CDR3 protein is CASSGGDRVSYNEQFF. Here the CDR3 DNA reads TGCGCCAGCAGCGGGGGAGACAGGGTCTCCTACAATGAGCAGTTCTTC.